This T cell receptor beta chain was observed in a study of siplizumab effects on memory and regulatory T cells (dated by TCRdb to about 2019). Background for the entire study: The study looked at the effect of siplizumab, an anti-CD2 antibody, on alloreactive T-cell subsets in allogeneic mixed lymphocyte reactions made from human PBMCs. Study-wide findings and limitations: Because sequences at frequencies below about 10^-5 were poorly captured, only a minor fraction of alloreactive clones could be mapped back to unstimulated subsets. No functional confirmation was obtained for the suppressive function of proliferating Tregs from siplizumab cultures. Among mappable alloreactive CD4+ clones, the Treg-derived fraction averaged approximately 69% with siplizumab versus roughly 25% in control reactions. The cumulative frequency of alloreactive sequences traceable to unstimulated CD4+ memory T cells was significantly reduced by siplizumab. Greater diversity appeared to be present in unstimulated naive T cells than in memory T cells, and a substantial contribution to the alloresponse seemed to be made by naive cells. For roughly 75-96% of proliferating CD4+ or CD8+ clones, no naive or memory phenotype could be assigned.

Sorted unstimulated T cells and proliferating T cells recovered from mixed lymphocyte reactions were subjected to TCRbeta CDR3 sequencing. Fresh whole blood from approximately ten HLA-typed healthy donors was used to isolate PBMCs. The protocol used for the library was the immunoSEQ multiplex PCR assay. Approximately 10^5 TCR templates per sample were assayed by the deep sequencing platform. Genomic DNA extracted from sorted T cells was used for TCRbeta CDR3 sequencing. As for the authors' bioinformatics: Clonal analysis of TCRbeta CDR3 data was done in the R programming language. Unstimulated samples were compared with post-reaction CFSE-low samples to define alloreactive CD4+ and CD8+ clones. Regulatory or non-regulatory origin of alloreactive CD4+ clones was assigned by matching sequences to the sorted unstimulated Treg and non-Treg repertoires. TCRdb stores this immuneACCESS table with in-frame sequences only. Part of the clones is absent; in the studies checked, under half of the shortfall reflects unresolved V genes, and no reason is known for the rest. V and J calls and clone size come straight from that table; D and trimming were deduced from the DNA. In all, the sample holds approximately 100,000 clones, and 75% to 95% of those were seen once. Of the sample, under 3% is held by the ten largest clones.

On this clone itself: The antigen this receptor binds is unknown. Base qualities are missing; no much larger clone stands one base away.

V is reduced by 3 bases and J by 1 base, leaving a spacing of 12 bases between them. From the cysteine through the phenylalanine, the CDR3 covers 15 amino acids. Here the CDR3 DNA is all that survives: 45 bases in frame from base 1. CDR1 and CDR2 were assigned from the germline V gene as SNHLY and FYNNEI. The origin of this receptor is a human donor in good health. Some clones in this sample may be carry-over from other donors' samples. The rearranged segments are TRBV2 and TRBJ1-2; confidence is insufficient to name the D gene. The sequencing sample was made of CD4+ T cells sorted from blood. The DNA sequence is as follows: TGTGCCAGCAGTGAGAGACACGGATATAACTATGGCTACACCTTC. The encoded protein is CASSERHGYNYGYTF.